The 24 T cell receptor beta chains below all came from one sample that was sequenced in a study of T-cell reconstitution after alpha-beta-depleted transplantation in children. The TCRbeta library was prepared with unique molecular identifiers. TCRdb used MiXCR to reprocess the PCR reads, holding one entry per CDR3 protein. The table has some 340,000 distinct CDR3 sequences, about 9.4% seen once. The specimen comprised PBMCs from the stem cell graft donor, sampled from the stem cell graft. All receptors come from a human donor who donated a stem cell graft to a child with acute lymphoblastic leukemia.

The chain joins TRBV7-6 to TRBJ1-5; TRBD1 agrees at 8 bases. CDR1 is SGHVS and CDR2 is FNYEAQ in the germline V gene. V shed 1 base, J shed 3 bases, and the junction held 5 bases outside the gene matches. The CDR3 has 16 residues. As DNA, the CDR3 is TGTGCCAGCAGCTTAGTACGGACAGGGTTCAATCAGCCCCAGCATTTT. Protein: CASSLVRTGFNQPQHF.

The CDR3 sequence: CASSYSGAGVNTEAFF. DNA for the CDR3: TGTGCCAGCAGTTACTCGGGGGCAGGGGTGAACACTGAAGCTTTCTTT. The chain employs TRBV6-2 or TRBV6-3 and TRBJ1-1, with D possibly being TRBD1 (6 bases). Germline V gives CDR1 MNHEY, CDR2 SVGEGT. The CDR3 length is 16 residues. Trimming took 0 bases from V and 0 from J, leaving 11 bases between them.

This clonotype was seen a handful of times. The chain is built from TRBV12-3 or TRBV12-4 and TRBJ2-4; 7 bases map to TRBD2. Germline trimming cut 2 bases from V and 0 bases from J; bases unmatched to any gene: 10. The CDR3 is 18 residues long. The CDR3 DNA reads as TGTGCCAGCAGTTTAAGATTAGCGGGCCCACTAGCCAAAAACATTCAGTACTTC. Protein product: CASSLRLAGPLAKNIQYF.

In this sample, this clonotype turned up a few times. The chain uses TRBV12-3 or TRBV12-4 and TRBJ2-5, with D unresolved. The CDR3 has 12 residues. The V and J ends lost 5 bases and 3 bases respectively, with 7 bases between them. The CDR3 bases are TGTGCCAGCAGTCATGAGAAAGAGACCCAGTACTTC. Translating it yields CASSHEKETQYF.

This clonotype was counted between two and nine times. This chain uses TRBV24-1 with TRBJ2-4, with 7 bases identical to TRBD1. The CDR3 length is 12 residues. Trimming cost V 3 bases and J 14 bases; bases outside gene matches: 6. The germline gives CDR1 KGHDR, CDR2 SFDVKD. The CDR3 DNA sequence: TGTGCCACCAGTGATGATTCCGGGACAGAGTACTTC. This encodes CATSDDSGTEYF.

The chain joins TRBV9 to TRBJ2-7; 10 nucleotides line up with TRBD2. The junction had 7 bases not matched to a gene; V was cut back by 0 bases and J by 7 bases. Germline loops: CDR1 SGDLS, CDR2 YYNGEE. The CDR3 length is 15 residues. CDR3 sequence reads: CASSVGSSGRREQYF. CDR3 DNA sequence: TGTGCCAGCAGCGTAGGGTCTAGCGGGAGACGAGAGCAGTACTTC.

This clonotype was found a few times. This chain joins TRBV2 and TRBJ2-5, with 8 bases lining up with TRBD1. Trimming took 6 bases from V and 2 from J; bases not matched to a gene: 11. The CDR3 consists of 16 residues. Per the germline V gene, CDR1 is SNHLY and CDR2 is FYNNEI. CDR3 in amino acids: CASRHILRDRQETQYF. The CDR3, as DNA: TGTGCCAGCAGGCATATACTCCGGGACAGGCAAGAGACCCAGTACTTC.

The V and J genes are TRBV11-1 and TRBJ1-2; D is unresolved. Trimming cost V 2 bases and J 2 bases, with 21 bases left between them. The CDR3 totals 18 residues. The germline CDR1 and CDR2 sequences are SGHAT and FQDESV (reference sequence). The CDR3 region has the DNA TGTGCCAGCAGCTTAAGTCGCCCAGGCCCACGATGGAACTATGGCTACACCTTC. Translating it yields CASSLSRPGPRWNYGYTF. Filled out from reference TRBV11-1 and TRBJ1-2, the complete variable domain reads EAEVAQSPRYKITEKSQAVAFWCDPISGHATLYWYRQILGQGPELLVQFQDESVVDDSQLPKDRFSAERLKGVDSTLKIQPAELGDSAMYLCASSLSRPGPRWNYGYTFGSGTRLTVV.

The sample holds many counts of this clonotype. The V and J genes are TRBV5-1 and TRBJ2-5, with D possibly TRBD1 on 5 matching bases. Between the trimmed V and J ends, which lost 1 base and 4 bases, there was a span of 23 bases. The CDR3 is 18 amino acids. Germline assignment: CDR1 SGHRS and CDR2 YFSETQ. Written as DNA, the CDR3 is TGCGCCAGCAGCTTGTTTTTTGTGGGGCAAAGTGAAATAGAGACCCAGTACTTC. Translated, it gives CASSLFFVGQSEIETQYF.

This clonotype was counted ten times or more. The chain joins TRBV5-1 to TRBJ2-6; D remains ambiguous. With 3 bases removed from V and 0 bases from J, the gap between germline ends came to 10 bases. Germline values: CDR1 SGHRS, CDR2 YFSETQ. The CDR3 length is 16 residues. The CDR3: CASSSGRSSGANVLTF. In nucleotides, the CDR3 is TGCGCCAGCAGCTCGGGCCGATCCTCTGGGGCCAACGTCCTGACTTTC.

This clonotype has a count of ten or more. This chain connects TRBV4-1 to TRBJ2-1, with 7 bases identical to TRBD2. The CDR3 sequence is 16 residues long. V was clipped by 0 bases and J by 1 base; unmatched bases: 3. Germline-derived CDR1 and CDR2 are MGHRA and YSYEKL. CDR3: CASSQERELSYNEQFF. DNA of the CDR3: TGCGCCAGCAGCCAAGAGCGGGAGTTGTCCTACAATGAGCAGTTCTTC.

This clonotype came up a few times. J is TRBJ2-1 and V is TRBV11-2; D unresolved. The length of the CDR3 is 14 residues. V gave up 4 bases and J gave up 7 bases, with 14 bases separating them. Germline values: CDR1 SGHAT, CDR2 FQNNGV. The CDR3 sequence: CASSSLGAANEQFF. In DNA form, the CDR3 reads TGTGCCAGCAGCTCCCTAGGAGCCGCTAATGAGCAGTTCTTC.

The CDR3 nucleotides are TGTGCCAGCTTTAGGGGGCGGCTAGCGACCGTCACAGATACGCAGTATTTT. This gives the protein CASFRGRLATVTDTQYF. This sequence joins TRBV27 and TRBJ2-3; D may be TRBD1 (7 bases). CDR1 MNHEY and CDR2 SMNVEV come from the germline V gene (reference sequence). The CDR3 length is 17 residues. V lost 8 bases to trimming and J lost 2 bases, with 23 bases between them.

The chain is built from TRBV7-2 and TRBJ2-1; TRBD2 matches 7 bases. Germline trimming cut 5 bases from V and 4 bases from J; bases unmatched to any gene: 5. From germline, CDR1 is SGHTA and CDR2 FQGNSA. CDR3 length: 14 amino acids. CDR3 region: CASSPQAGYNEQFF. CDR3 nucleotides: TGTGCCAGCAGCCCCCAAGCGGGATACAATGAGCAGTTCTTC.

This clonotype was counted at least ten times. The chain joins TRBV7-9 to TRBJ2-1; TRBD2 matches at 10 bases. Germline values: CDR1 SEHNR, CDR2 FQNEAQ (reference sequence). The trim removed 0 bases at V and 4 bases at J, leaving 3 bases unmatched. The length of the CDR3 is 16 residues. The CDR3 sequence is CASSLAAGGPYNEQFF. CDR3 DNA: TGTGCCAGCAGCTTAGCAGCGGGAGGGCCGTACAATGAGCAGTTCTTC.

The sample holds a few counts of this clonotype. The chain combines TRBV6-2 or TRBV6-3 with TRBJ2-1; 9 bases map to TRBD2. Germline assignment: CDR1 MNHEY and CDR2 SVGEGT. J lost 6 bases, V lost 6 bases, and 12 bases had no gene match. CDR3 length equals 16 residues. This CDR3 is CASSARGAGGLNEQFF. The CDR3 DNA is TGTGCCAGCAGCGCCAGGGGGGCGGGAGGGCTCAATGAGCAGTTCTTC.

The table lists this clonotype with many counts. The genes are TRBV12-3 or TRBV12-4 and TRBJ1-1, with D maybe TRBD1 (6 bases). V lost 9 bases, J lost 5 bases, and 13 bases lay in between. The CDR3 is made up of 12 amino acids. The CDR3 sequence: CASSGGRTEAFF. Written as DNA, the CDR3 is TGTGCCAGTTCGGGGGGGCGGACTGAAGCTTTCTTT.

Turning to this clonotype: Likely a read error: the CDR3 ends without its conserved phenylalanine or tryptophan. The CDR3 DNA follows: TGCGCCAGCAGCCAAGAGACTAGCGGGAGGGCCAACGAGCAGTACTTG. Translating it yields CASSQETSGRANEQYL. V is TRBV4-1 and J is TRBJ2-7; TRBD2 matches 14 bases. V shed 0 bases and J 5 bases; nucleotides not matched to a gene: 3. CDR1 and CDR2 (germline): MGHRA, YSYEKL. The CDR3 has 16 residues.

This clonotype was picked up a small number of times. The chain employs TRBV10-3 and TRBJ2-5, with D unresolved. V lost 2 bases, J lost 5 bases, and 9 bases lay in between. Germline CDR1 reads ENHRY; CDR2 reads SYGVKD. This CDR3 is built from 13 residues. The CDR3: CAISEITGETQYF. In DNA form, the CDR3 reads TGTGCCATCAGTGAGATTACCGGGGAGACCCAGTACTTC.

Only a few counts were recorded for this clonotype. This chain uses TRBV7-2 with TRBJ2-3; possibly TRBD1 for D (6 bases). Trimming pared 4 bases from V and 0 bases from J, leaving 17 bases between. The CDR3 consists of 17 residues. Germline V gene lookup returns CDR1 SGHTA and CDR2 FQGNSA. The CDR3 DNA follows: TGTGCCAGCAGCTCCATCTTACAGGGCGCCAGCACAGATACGCAGTATTTT. As protein: CASSSILQGASTDTQYF.

There are many counts of this clonotype. V and J are TRBV28 and TRBJ1-3; TRBD1 aligns across 9 bases. Trimming removed 8 bases from V and 0 bases from J; junction bases left unmatched: 5. CDR1 is MDHEN and CDR2 is SYDVKM in the germline V gene. The CDR3 totals 15 residues. The CDR3 protein is CASEGDRASGNTIYF. The CDR3, as DNA: TGTGCCAGCGAGGGGGACAGGGCCTCTGGAAACACCATATATTTT.

This chain uses TRBV7-2 with TRBJ1-2, with D perhaps TRBD1 (5 bases). V lost 5 bases to trimming and J lost 2 bases, with 12 bases between them. The germline V gene has CDR1 SGHTA and CDR2 FQGNSA. This CDR3 is built from 14 residues. This CDR3 reads CASSPRGTNYGYTF. The CDR3 bases are TGTGCCAGCAGCCCCCGCGGGACCAACTATGGCTACACCTTC.

The gene calls are TRBV27 and TRBJ1-1; 7 nucleotides match TRBD1. Germline V gene lookup returns CDR1 MNHEY and CDR2 SMNVEV (reference sequence). The CDR3 extends over 14 amino acids. J lost 3 bases, V lost 6 bases, and 7 bases had no gene match. CDR3 residues: CASSLQGLYTEAFF. The CDR3 bases are TGTGCCAGCAGCCTACAGGGGTTATACACTGAAGCTTTCTTT.

The chain recombines TRBV2 with TRBJ2-1; D is possibly TRBD1 (6 bases). Germline V lookup: CDR1 SNHLY, CDR2 FYNNEI. The CDR3 has 15 residues. Trimming removed 2 bases from V and 5 bases from J, with 13 bases in between. CDR3 amino acids: CASSERGNRDNEQFF. CDR3 sequence (DNA): TGTGCCAGCAGTGAAAGGGGGAACAGGGACAATGAGCAGTTCTTC.